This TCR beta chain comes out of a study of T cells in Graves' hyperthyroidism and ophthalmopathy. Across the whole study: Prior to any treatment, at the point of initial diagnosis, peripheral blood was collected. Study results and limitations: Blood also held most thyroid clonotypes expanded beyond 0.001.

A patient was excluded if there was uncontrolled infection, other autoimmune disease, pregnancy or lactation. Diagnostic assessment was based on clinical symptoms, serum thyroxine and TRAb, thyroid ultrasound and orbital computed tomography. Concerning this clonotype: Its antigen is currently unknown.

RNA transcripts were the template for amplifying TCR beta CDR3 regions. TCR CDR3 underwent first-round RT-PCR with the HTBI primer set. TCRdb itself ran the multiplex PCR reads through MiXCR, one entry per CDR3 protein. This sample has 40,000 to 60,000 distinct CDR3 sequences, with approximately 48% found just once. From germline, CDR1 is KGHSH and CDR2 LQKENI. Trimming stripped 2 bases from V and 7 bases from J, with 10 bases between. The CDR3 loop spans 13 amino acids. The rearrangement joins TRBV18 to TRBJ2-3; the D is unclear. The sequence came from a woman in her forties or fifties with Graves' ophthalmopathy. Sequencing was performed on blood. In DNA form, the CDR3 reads TGTGCCAGCTCACCAGGGCCCCTTAATACGCAGTATTTT. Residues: CASSPGPLNTQYF.